These 31 T cell receptor beta chains were all obtained from the same sample, sequenced in a study of blood T cells in healthy people across ages. Primed by a sample-barcoded 5' primer and a J-beta primer mix, a second PCR proceeded for roughly 7 to 12 cycles. One entry per CDR3 protein, called by TCRdb with MiXCR from the 5' RACE reads. Seen here are 700,000 to 950,000 distinct CDR3 sequences, 58% observed once, and the top ten hold over 20%. The sequencing sample was made of blood. All receptors come from a man aged 25-40 years in good health.

This rearrangement joins TRBV6-6 to TRBJ2-1, with D perhaps being TRBD1 or TRBD2 (6 bases each). Per the germline V gene, CDR1 is MNHNY and CDR2 is SVGAGI (reference sequence). Deletions cut 2 bases from V and 12 bases from J, with 14 bases between. The CDR3 has 13 amino acids. The CDR3, as DNA: TGTGCCAGCAGTTACCCCGAGGGGGGCGGGCAGTTCTTC. Amino acids: CASSYPEGGGQFF.

The chain links TRBV7-9 to TRBJ2-5, with 7 bases matching TRBD2. The germline gives CDR1 SEHNR, CDR2 FQNEAQ (reference sequence). J was trimmed by 2 bases and V by 5 bases; bases with no gene match: 5. The CDR3 has 14 residues. CDR3 sequence: CASSVPGGQETQYF. DNA of the CDR3: TGTGCCAGCAGCGTGCCGGGGGGACAAGAGACCCAGTACTTC.

This clonotype was detected only a few times. The V gene is TRBV28, the J gene TRBJ2-1; 9 bases are a match to TRBD2. Per germline, CDR1 MDHEN and CDR2 SYDVKM. With 8 bases clipped from V and 9 bases from J, the junction kept 14 bases outside the gene matches. The CDR3 has 15 amino acids. CDR3 region: CASGRISGRYGEQFF. The DNA for the CDR3 is TGTGCCAGCGGGCGGATTAGCGGGAGATATGGTGAGCAGTTCTTC.

This clonotype has just one count. The chain uses TRBV3-1 and TRBJ2-1; weak D call: TRBD2 (6 bases). V lost 3 bases and J lost 6, with 12 bases in between. Germline CDR1 reads LGHDT; CDR2 reads YNNKEL (reference sequence). The CDR3 covers 14 residues. As DNA, the CDR3 is TGTGCCAGCAGCCAGTACGGGGGAGTCAATGAGCAGTTCTTC. Its translation is CASSQYGGVNEQFF.

V and J are TRBV4-2 and TRBJ2-1; 11 bases align to TRBD2. J was trimmed by 8 bases and V by 6 bases; bases with no gene match: 3. Germline values: CDR1 LGHNA, CDR2 YNFKEQ. This CDR3 spans 13 amino acids. Here the CDR3 DNA reads TGTGCCAGCAGGACTAGCGGGACCGATGAGCAGTTCTTC. This sequence encodes CASRTSGTDEQFF.

The genes are TRBV15 and TRBJ1-5; D gene ambiguous. V was trimmed by 3 bases and J by 5 bases, leaving 8 bases between them. From germline, CDR1 is LNHNV and CDR2 YYDKDF (reference sequence). The CDR3 extends over 13 amino acids. Here the CDR3 DNA reads TGTGCCACCAGCAGTAAGGTCGATCAGCCCCAGCATTTT. It codes for CATSSKVDQPQHF.

The chain combines TRBV7-9 with TRBJ2-1; D unresolved. The CDR3 has 10 amino acids. V lost 2 bases, J lost 9 bases, and 2 bases lay in between. Per germline, CDR1 SEHNR and CDR2 FQNEAQ (reference sequence). CDR3 residues: CASSLIEQFF. DNA of the CDR3: TGTGCCAGCAGCTTAATTGAGCAGTTCTTC.

V is TRBV4-2 and J is TRBJ1-5; D gene uncertain. The CDR3 length is 15 residues. Between the trimmed V and J ends, which lost 8 bases and 0 bases, there was a span of 14 bases. The V gene's germline CDR1 is LGHNA and CDR2 YNFKEQ. The chain's CDR3 is CASGHSQDSNQPQHF. Written as DNA, the CDR3 is TGTGCCAGCGGTCATTCCCAAGATAGCAATCAGCCCCAGCATTTT.

This clonotype was detected a few times. This chain connects TRBV11-2 to TRBJ2-3, with TRBD1 identical over 7 bases. The CDR3 loop spans 15 amino acids. The germline V gene encodes CDR1 SGHAT and CDR2 FQNNGV. After removal of 5 bases from V and 2 bases from J, the junction contained 7 bases not matched to a gene. The CDR3 reads CASSPRDSDTDTQYF. In DNA form, the CDR3 reads TGTGCCAGCAGCCCCAGGGACAGCGACACAGATACGCAGTATTTT.

V and J are TRBV3-1 and TRBJ1-5, with a possible D match to TRBD1 (5 bases). The germline V and J ends were trimmed by 3 bases and 3 bases, with 12 bases remaining between them. This CDR3 spans 15 amino acids. Germline loops: CDR1 LGHDT, CDR2 YNNKEL (reference sequence). The CDR3 coding sequence is TGTGCCAGCAGCCAGGGACGACAGAACAATCAGCCCCAGCATTTT. This sequence encodes CASSQGRQNNQPQHF.

The gene calls are TRBV3-1 and TRBJ2-3, with 9 bases identical to TRBD1. V lost 6 bases to trimming and J lost 3 bases; unmatched junction nucleotides: 7. This CDR3 has 15 amino acids. Germline CDR1 and CDR2: LGHDT and YNNKEL (reference sequence). This CDR3 reads CASSRAGQGTDTQYF. The CDR3 bases are TGTGCCAGCAGTCGGGCCGGACAGGGGACAGATACGCAGTATTTT.

J is TRBJ2-3 and V is TRBV3-1, with D hard to call. V lost 1 base and J 0 bases, leaving 11 bases between the germline ends. Germline V gene sequence: CDR1 LGHDT, CDR2 YNNKEL (reference sequence). The CDR3 extends over 16 amino acids. CDR3 DNA sequence: TGTGCCAGCAGCCAAGCCCCAGCCCTTAGCACAGATACGCAGTATTTT. Its protein is CASSQAPALSTDTQYF.

Comments on this clonotype: A junction end diverges from the germline sequence, so it may reflect a read error. The chain couples TRBV4-1 to TRBJ2-2, with D uncertain. Germline CDR1 reads MGHRA; CDR2 reads YSYEKL. The CDR3 length is 14 residues. CDR3 protein: CAGSQEKGTGELFF. As DNA, the CDR3 is TGCGCCGGCAGCCAAGAGAAGGGTACCGGGGAGCTGTTTTTT.

The genes are TRBV15 and TRBJ2-5; 8 nucleotides match TRBD1. V gave up 1 base and J gave up 5 bases; unmatched junction bases: 6. Germline lookup yields CDR1 LNHNV and CDR2 YYDKDF (reference sequence). The length of the CDR3 is 15 residues. The CDR3 loop reads CATSRVRGQWETQYF. In DNA form, the CDR3 reads TGTGCCACCAGCAGAGTCAGGGGGCAGTGGGAGACCCAGTACTTC.

This chain's CDR3 is CSVDGGYNEQFF. The CDR3 DNA reads as TGCAGCGTTGATGGAGGCTACAATGAGCAGTTCTTC. The rearrangement joins TRBV29-1 to TRBJ2-1, with a possible D match to TRBD2 (5 bases). The length of the CDR3 is 12 residues. Looked up from germline, CDR1 is SQVTM and CDR2 is ANQGSEA. Trimming cost V 3 bases and J 3 bases, with 6 bases left between them.

CDR3 protein: CASSWPEEDQPQHF. CDR3 in DNA: TGTGCCAGCAGTTGGCCGGAGGAGGATCAGCCCCAGCATTTT. The chain joins TRBV7-8 to TRBJ1-5; D is unresolved. The germline V gene encodes CDR1 SGHVS and CDR2 FQNEAQ. CDR3 length: 14 amino acids. The V and J ends lost 6 bases and 5 bases respectively, with 14 bases between them.

In its sample, this clonotype was seen a few times. The chain couples TRBV20-1 to TRBJ2-6; perhaps D is TRBD1 or TRBD2 (5 bases each). This CDR3 spans 17 amino acids. With 1 base removed from V and 4 bases from J, the gap between germline ends came to 17 bases. Germline V gene data show CDR1 as DFQATT and CDR2 as SNEGSKA (reference sequence). CDR3 amino acids: CSARAGRSNQGANVLTF. CDR3 coding DNA: TGCAGTGCTAGAGCGGGGCGCTCTAATCAGGGGGCCAACGTCCTGACTTTC.

The table lists this clonotype with many counts. The CDR3 here is CSVQTSGRMDTQYF. CDR3 coding DNA: TGCAGCGTGCAGACTAGCGGGAGAATGGATACGCAGTATTTT. The V call is TRBV29-1, the J call TRBJ2-3; 12 nucleotides agree with TRBD2. Germline-derived CDR1 and CDR2 are SQVTM and ANQGSEA. The CDR3 is 14 residues long. With V trimmed by 6 bases and J by 6 bases, 7 bases remained unmatched.

The chain employs TRBV5-1 and TRBJ2-7; no clear D. This CDR3 is 14 amino acids long. Germline values: CDR1 SGHRS, CDR2 YFSETQ. Trimming left V 4 bases short and J 2 bases short, with 13 bases between. CDR3 loop: CASSLRAETYEQYF. CDR3 in DNA: TGCGCCAGCAGCCTCCGGGCCGAGACCTACGAGCAGTACTTC. Full variable domain (outside the CDR3, taken from reference TRBV5-1 and TRBJ2-7): KAGVTQTPRYLIKTRGQQVTLSCSPISGHRSVSWYQQTPGQGLQFLFEYFSETQRNKGNFPGRFSGRQFSNSRSEMNVSTLELGDSALYLCASSLRAETYEQYFGPGTRLTVT.

V and J are TRBV3-1 and TRBJ1-2; 7 bases agree with TRBD1. The length of the CDR3 is 16 residues. Germline values: CDR1 LGHDT, CDR2 YNNKEL (reference sequence). J was trimmed by 2 bases and V by 4 bases; bases with no gene match: 10. The CDR3 spells CASSRQGSRGNYGYTF. The CDR3 nucleotides read TGTGCCAGCAGCCGCCAGGGCAGCAGGGGGAACTATGGCTACACCTTC.

Points on this clonotype: This sequence may be a read error, since a much larger clone differs from it by one base. CDR3 sequence: CATKSEEEAGELFF. For the CDR3, the DNA is TGTGCCACCAAAAGTGAGGAGGAGGCCGGGGAGCTGTTTTTT. The chain joins TRBV24-1 to TRBJ2-2; possibly TRBD2 for D (5 bases). From germline, CDR1 is KGHDR and CDR2 SFDVKD. Trimming shortened V by 8 bases and J by 6 bases, and 15 bases separated the two germline ends. The CDR3 contains 14 residues.

V is TRBV20-1 and J is TRBJ2-3; D might be TRBD2 (5 bases). The V end lost 4 bases, the J end lost 2 bases, and 10 bases lay between the germline ends. Germline CDR1 DFQATT, CDR2 SNEGSKA (reference sequence). This CDR3 contains 13 residues. CDR3 region: CSAIDGDTDTQYF. CDR3 nucleotides: TGCAGTGCTATCGACGGGGACACAGATACGCAGTATTTT.

The V and J genes are TRBV15 and TRBJ1-4; D is uncertain. The germline V and J ends were trimmed by 0 bases and 6 bases, with 5 bases remaining between them. This CDR3 has 13 residues. CDR1 is LNHNV and CDR2 is YYDKDF in the germline V gene (reference sequence). CDR3 sequence: CATSRDLHEKLFF. The CDR3, as DNA: TGTGCCACCAGCAGAGACCTCCATGAAAAACTGTTTTTT.

The chain uses TRBV7-9 and TRBJ2-7, with D tentatively TRBD1 (6 bases). The CDR3 runs 12 residues. Germline-derived CDR1 and CDR2 are SEHNR and FQNEAQ (reference sequence). V was shortened by 8 bases and J by 3 bases, with 11 bases between the two germline ends. CDR3 sequence (DNA): TGTGCCAGCGCAGAGACAGGCTACGAGCAGTACTTC. Translating gives CASAETGYEQYF.

The CDR3 nucleotides read TGTGCCAGCAGTTGGGCCCGGGGAGCGGGGGTCATCAATACGCAGTATTTT. It translates to CASSWARGAGVINTQYF. The J gene is TRBJ2-3, the V gene TRBV12-3 or TRBV12-4, with 8 bases identical to TRBD2. Losses at the gene ends were 4 bases for V and 7 bases for J; bases not matched to a gene: 16. The CDR3 is 17 residues long.

This chain links TRBV6-2 or TRBV6-3 with TRBJ2-7; 9 nucleotides match TRBD2. CDR1 is MNHEY, CDR2 SVGEGT, per germline. The CDR3 extends over 14 amino acids. J lost 0 bases, V lost 6 bases, and 3 bases had no gene match. CDR3 in amino acids: CASRLTSGSYEQYF. CDR3 sequence (DNA): TGTGCCAGCAGGTTGACTAGCGGCTCCTACGAGCAGTACTTC.

This clonotype has a single count. This CDR3 is CASSSPSGQRNTGELFF. DNA for the CDR3: TGTGCCAGCAGCTCACCGTCAGGACAGAGAAACACCGGGGAGCTGTTTTTT. The rearrangement uses TRBV11-2 and TRBJ2-2; weak D call: TRBD1 (6 bases). Trimming shortened V by 4 bases and J by 2 bases, and 17 bases separated the two germline ends. The CDR3 is 17 residues long. Germline assignment: CDR1 SGHAT and CDR2 FQNNGV.

This chain links TRBV19 with TRBJ1-5, with 7 nucleotides matching TRBD1. The germline V gene encodes CDR1 LNHDA and CDR2 SQIVND (reference sequence). Germline trimming cut 4 bases from V and 3 bases from J; bases unmatched to any gene: 9. This CDR3 has 16 amino acids. The CDR3 DNA sequence: TGTGCCAGTAGTACCGGGACAGTGACTGACAATCAGCCCCAGCATTTT. It translates to CASSTGTVTDNQPQHF.

The V call is TRBV3-1, the J call TRBJ1-1; D is uncertain. CDR1 and CDR2 (germline): LGHDT, YNNKEL (reference sequence). V lost 0 bases, J lost 1 base, and 9 bases lay in between. This CDR3 is 15 amino acids long. The CDR3 bases are TGTGCCAGCAGCCAAGATCGACAAGGGAACACTGAAGCTTTCTTT. Its protein is CASSQDRQGNTEAFF.

CDR3 nucleotides: TGTGCCAGCAGCTTAGGGGGGACAGGGGGCCGGGAGCAGTTCTTC. This translates into CASSLGGTGGREQFF. The chain is built from TRBV7-6 and TRBJ2-1; 12 bases fit TRBD1. Germline V gene lookup returns CDR1 SGHVS and CDR2 FNYEAQ. Germline trimming cut 1 base from V and 10 bases from J; bases unmatched to any gene: 5. The CDR3 runs 15 residues.

The rearrangement links TRBV3-1 to TRBJ2-3; TRBD1 might be the D (6 bases). Trimming cost V 3 bases and J 3 bases, with 16 bases left between them. CDR3 length: 16 residues. The germline V gene has CDR1 LGHDT and CDR2 YNNKEL (reference sequence). The CDR3, as DNA: TGTGCCAGCAGCCAGGTACTAACAGGGACGACAGATACGCAGTATTTT. Its translation is CASSQVLTGTTDTQYF.